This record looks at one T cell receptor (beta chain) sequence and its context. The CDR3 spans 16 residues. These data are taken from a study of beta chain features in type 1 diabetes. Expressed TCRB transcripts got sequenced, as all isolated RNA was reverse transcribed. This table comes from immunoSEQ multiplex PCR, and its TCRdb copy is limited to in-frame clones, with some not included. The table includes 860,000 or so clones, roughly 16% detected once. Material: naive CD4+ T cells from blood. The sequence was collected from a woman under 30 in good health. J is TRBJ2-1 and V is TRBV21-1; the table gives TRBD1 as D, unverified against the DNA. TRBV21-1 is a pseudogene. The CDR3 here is CASSIRQGSSYNEQFF. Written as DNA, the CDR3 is TGTGCCAGCAGCATCCGACAGGGGAGCTCCTACAATGAGCAGTTCTTC.